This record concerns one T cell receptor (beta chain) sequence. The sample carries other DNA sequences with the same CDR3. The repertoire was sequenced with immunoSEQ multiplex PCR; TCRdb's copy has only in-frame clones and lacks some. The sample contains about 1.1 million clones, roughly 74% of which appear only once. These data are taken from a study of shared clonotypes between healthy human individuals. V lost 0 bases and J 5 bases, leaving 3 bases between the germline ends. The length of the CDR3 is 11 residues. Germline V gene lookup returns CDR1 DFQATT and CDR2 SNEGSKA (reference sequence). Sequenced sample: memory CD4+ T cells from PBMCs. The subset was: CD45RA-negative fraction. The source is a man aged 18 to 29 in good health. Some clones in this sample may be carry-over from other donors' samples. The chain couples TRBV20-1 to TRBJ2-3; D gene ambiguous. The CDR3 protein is CSARDLDTQYF. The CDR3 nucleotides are TGCAGTGCTAGAGATCTAGATACGCAGTATTTT.